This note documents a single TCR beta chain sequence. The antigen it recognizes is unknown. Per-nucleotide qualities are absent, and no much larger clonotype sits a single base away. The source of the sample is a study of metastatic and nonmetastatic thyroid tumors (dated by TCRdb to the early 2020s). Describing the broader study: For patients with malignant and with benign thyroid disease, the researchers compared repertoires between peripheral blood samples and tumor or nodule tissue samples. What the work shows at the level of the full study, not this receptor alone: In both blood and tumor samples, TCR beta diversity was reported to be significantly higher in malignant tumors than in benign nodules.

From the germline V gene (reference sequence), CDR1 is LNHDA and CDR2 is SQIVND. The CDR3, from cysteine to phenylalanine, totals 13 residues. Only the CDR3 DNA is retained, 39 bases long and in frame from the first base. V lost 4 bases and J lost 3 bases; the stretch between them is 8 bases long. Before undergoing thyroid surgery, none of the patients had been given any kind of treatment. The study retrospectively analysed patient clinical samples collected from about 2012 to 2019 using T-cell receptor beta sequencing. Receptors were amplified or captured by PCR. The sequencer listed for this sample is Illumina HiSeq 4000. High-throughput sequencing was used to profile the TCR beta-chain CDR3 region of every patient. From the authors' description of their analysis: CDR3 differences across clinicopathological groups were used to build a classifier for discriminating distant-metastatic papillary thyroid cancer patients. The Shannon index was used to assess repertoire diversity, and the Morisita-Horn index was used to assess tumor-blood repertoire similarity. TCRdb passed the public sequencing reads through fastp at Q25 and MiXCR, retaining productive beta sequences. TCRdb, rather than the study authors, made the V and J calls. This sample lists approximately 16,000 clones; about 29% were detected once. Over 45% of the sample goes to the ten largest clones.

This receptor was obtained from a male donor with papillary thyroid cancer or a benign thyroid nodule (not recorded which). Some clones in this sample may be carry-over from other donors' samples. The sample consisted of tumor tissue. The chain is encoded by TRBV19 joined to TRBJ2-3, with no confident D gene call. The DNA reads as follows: TGTGCCAGTAGTACCGGCTGGACAGATACGCAGTATTTT. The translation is CASSTGWTDTQYF.